This T cell receptor beta chain emerged from a study of breast tumors, draining lymph nodes, adjacent tissues. Broader study findings: Tumor repertoires ranked between lymph nodes and nontumor tissue in diversity, with V and J gene preferences. Most tumor T cells seemingly derive from lymph node, then expand in tumor. Tumor and nontumor repertoires were significantly more similar in luminal-like than in basal-like breast cancer.

The CDR3 loop spans 12 amino acids. Germline V lookup: CDR1 SQVTM, CDR2 ANQGSEA. V shed 5 bases and J shed 4 bases, with 9 bases lying between them. This clonotype came up many times. The antigen is unknown. TCRdb itself ran the multiplex PCR reads through MiXCR, one entry per CDR3 protein. The sample includes approximately 100,000 distinct CDR3 sequences, around 21% of them seen just once. Axillary draining lymph nodes of breast cancer patients supplied the node samples. The receptor's source is a female donor with breast cancer. Some clones in this sample may be carry-over from other donors' samples. The source material was axillary lymph node tissue. V is TRBV29-1 and J is TRBJ1-3; the D is unclear. CDR3 DNA sequence: TGCAGCGTTCTGGGGTTAGGAAACACCATATATTTT. As protein: CSVLGLGNTIYF.